This T cell receptor beta chain was captured in a study of T cells in localized non-small cell lung cancer. Germline V gene data show CDR1 as GTSNPN and CDR2 as SVGIG (reference sequence). V dropped 0 bases and J dropped 7 bases, with 13 bases sitting between them. CDR3 length: 14 amino acids. Clones were read by immunoSEQ multiplex PCR, and TCRdb kept only the in-frame ones, dropping some. The top ten clones hold approximately 2.8% of a sample with some 78,000 clones, about four fifths of them seen once. Concerning this clone itself: Its antigen remains unidentified.

The study's findings and limits: Sequencing covered just one tumor region, so heterogeneity cannot be ruled out. Longer overall survival was linked to higher blood T cell density.

The J gene is TRBJ1-5, the V gene TRBV30; D is undetermined. The receptor's source is a man between 40 and 69 years old with stage I lung adenocarcinoma. The sample here was peripheral blood, taken before any cancer treatment. CDR3: CAWSVKGGGQPQHF. For the CDR3, the DNA is TGTGCCTGGAGTGTAAAGGGAGGTGGACAGCCCCAGCATTTT.